Listed below are T cell receptor beta chains from one sample, sequenced in a study of early T cells in non-severe SARS-CoV-2 infection. TCRdb passed the 5' RACE reads through MiXCR, listing each CDR3 protein once. Of roughly 120,000 distinct CDR3 sequences in the sample, 10% to 15% were seen once. The source was whole blood, collected at baseline. These receptors all stem from an adult who was a healthcare worker with PCR-confirmed SARS-CoV-2 infection or an uninfected control (not recorded which). Each CDR3 is given with its conserved first and last residue. A D gene is named only where the DNA matches it firmly. Size values are once, few and many counts, or a class for expanded clones, and some rows have none.

clone_size | j_call | v_call | d_call | cdr3_aa | cdr3_nt
NA | TRBJ1-6 | TRBV18 | NA | CASSPNGGGTLGALHF | TGTGCCAGCTCACCAAATGGAGGCGGTACTTTGGGGGCCCTCCACTTT
few | TRBJ2-1 | TRBV30 | TRBD2 | CAWSVGLSSGGNEQFF | TGTGCCTGGAGTGTCGGGTTGAGTAGCGGGGGGAATGAGCAGTTCTTC
NA | TRBJ2-1 | TRBV28 | NA | CASSLWSYNEQFF | TGTGCCAGCAGTTTATGGTCCTACAATGAGCAGTTCTTC
NA | TRBJ1-1 | TRBV9 | TRBD1 | CASSVGTALNTEAFF | TGTGCCAGCAGCGTCGGGACAGCCTTGAACACTGAAGCTTTCTTT
many | TRBJ2-3 | TRBV9 | NA | CASSSQTVADTQYF | TGTGCCAGCAGCTCTCAGACAGTAGCAGATACGCAGTATTTT
few | TRBJ2-1 | TRBV7-8 | TRBD2 | CASSPKRGESYNEQFF | TGTGCCAGCAGCCCGAAGCGGGGGGAATCCTACAATGAGCAGTTCTTC
few | TRBJ2-7 | TRBV2 | NA | CASSVGGEDYEQYF | TGTGCCAGCAGTGTTGGAGGGGAGGACTACGAGCAGTACTTC
many | TRBJ1-1 | TRBV28 | NA | CASSAQSPEAFF | TGTGCCAGCAGTGCTCAGAGCCCTGAAGCTTTCTTT
many | TRBJ2-1 | TRBV3-1 | NA | CASSPGSYNEQFF | TGTGCCAGCAGCCCGGGGAGCTACAATGAGCAGTTCTTC
NA | TRBJ2-7 | TRBV29-1 | NA | CSVQGAYEQYF | TGCAGCGTTCAGGGAGCCTACGAGCAGTACTTC
NA | TRBJ2-3 | TRBV2 | NA | CASAVSSVRTDTQYF | TGTGCCAGCGCGGTCTCCAGTGTTCGCACAGATACGCAGTATTTT
few | TRBJ1-6 | TRBV12-3/TRBV12-4 | NA | CASSLRPLRISVGGFKSPLHF | TGTGCCAGCAGTTTACGTCCCCTTAGGATCTCCGTCGGGGGCTTCAAGTCACCCCTCCACTTT
few | TRBJ2-3 | TRBV11-3 | TRBD2 | CASSSVGGSTDTQYF | TGTGCCAGCAGTTCGGTGGGGGGGAGCACAGATACGCAGTATTTT
NA | TRBJ1-1 | TRBV5-6 | TRBD1 | CASSMDRDYEAFF | TGTGCCAGCAGCATGGACAGGGATTATGAAGCTTTCTTT
few | TRBJ2-7 | TRBV7-9 | NA | CASSGEGGYLFYEQYF | TGTGCCAGCAGCGGAGAGGGAGGTTACCTTTTCTACGAGCAGTACTTC
few | TRBJ1-2 | TRBV27 | NA | CASSLNWGGADLYTF | TGTGCCAGCAGTTTAAATTGGGGGGGCGCGGACCTCTACACCTTC
many | TRBJ1-1 | TRBV6-1 | NA | CASSGREYTEAFF | TGTGCCAGCAGCGGCAGGGAATACACTGAAGCTTTCTTT
NA | TRBJ1-1 | TRBV7-8 | NA | CASSHSYTGTTEAFF | TGTGCCAGCAGCCACTCATATACGGGGACCACTGAAGCTTTCTTT
NA | TRBJ2-1 | TRBV6-1 | TRBD2 | CASNRMRGNSYNEQFF | TGTGCCAGCAACAGAATGCGGGGGAACTCCTACAATGAGCAGTTCTTC
many | TRBJ2-3 | TRBV20-1 | TRBD2 | CSARGLAGGTDTQYF | TGCAGTGCTAGAGGACTAGCGGGAGGGACAGATACGCAGTATTTT
NA | TRBJ2-3 | TRBV4-1 | TRBD2 | CASSPPWGGGDTQYF | TGCGCCAGCAGCCCTCCTTGGGGCGGGGGAGATACGCAGTATTTT
few | TRBJ2-7 | TRBV2 | NA | CASSLRPGPYYEQYF | TGTGCCAGCAGTCTACGGCCGGGACCCTACTACGAGCAGTACTTC
few | TRBJ1-2 | TRBV6-5 | TRBD1 | CASSYWDSPDYTF | TGTGCCAGCAGTTATTGGGACAGCCCGGACTACACCTTC
NA | TRBJ2-3 | TRBV7-2 | TRBD2 | CASSSQRGGRDTQYF | TGTGCCAGCAGCTCCCAGCGGGGGGGGCGAGATACGCAGTATTTT
NA | TRBJ2-7 | TRBV19 | NA | CASSMRGITYEQYF | TGTGCCAGTAGTATGAGGGGAATTACCTACGAGCAGTACTTC
NA | TRBJ2-2 | TRBV29-1 | NA | CSVDRRTGELFF | TGCAGCGTTGATCGTCGCACCGGGGAGCTGTTTTTT
many | TRBJ1-2 | TRBV20-1 | TRBD1 | CRGTLGTDLNYGYTF | TGCAGGGGAACACTCGGGACAGACCTTAACTATGGCTACACCTTC
NA | TRBJ1-1 | TRBV29-1 | NA | CSVSLGRVEAFF | TGCAGCGTCTCACTGGGTAGAGTTGAAGCTTTCTTT
NA | TRBJ2-4 | TRBV14 | NA | CASSQELGRGRQAKNIQYF | TGTGCCAGCAGCCAAGAATTAGGGCGGGGCAGACAAGCCAAAAACATTCAGTACTTC
NA | TRBJ2-3 | TRBV5-6 | NA | CASSLAWGRNTDTQYF | TGTGCCAGCAGCTTGGCCTGGGGGCGTAACACAGATACGCAGTATTTT
few | TRBJ1-1 | TRBV7-9 | NA | CASSLETGVNTEAFF | TGTGCCAGCAGCCTGGAGACAGGAGTGAACACTGAAGCTTTCTTT
many | TRBJ1-2 | TRBV12-3/TRBV12-4 | NA | CASSRGEGSYGYTF | TGTGCCAGCAGCCGCGGCGAAGGGTCCTATGGCTACACCTTC
NA | TRBJ1-1 | TRBV5-1 | TRBD1 | CASSSGTGSMNTEAFF | TGCGCCAGCAGCTCCGGGACAGGGAGCATGAACACTGAAGCTTTCTTT
NA | TRBJ2-1 | TRBV18 | NA | CASSPPADNEQFF | TGTGCCAGCTCACCACCCGCCGACAATGAGCAGTTCTTC
NA | TRBJ2-3 | TRBV7-9 | NA | CASSIPPATDTQYF | TGTGCCAGCAGCATACCCCCGGCCACAGATACGCAGTATTTT
few | TRBJ2-7 | TRBV28 | NA | CASSLFGGEQYF | TGTGCCAGCAGTTTATTCGGTGGGGAGCAGTACTTC
few | TRBJ1-2 | TRBV7-2 | NA | CASSSGPGLSYTF | TGTGCCAGCAGCTCAGGGCCCGGTCTAAGCTACACCTTC
few | TRBJ2-5 | TRBV15 | TRBD1 | CATSRDGTGRVTQYF | TGTGCCACCAGCAGAGATGGGACAGGGCGGGTGACCCAGTACTTC
NA | TRBJ2-5 | TRBV11-2 | TRBD1 | CASSFGTGGAPETQYF | TGTGCCAGCAGCTTTGGGACAGGGGGCGCCCCTGAGACCCAGTACTTC
few | TRBJ2-4 | TRBV2 | TRBD2 | CASSLGLRNIQYF | TGTGCCAGCAGTTTGGGACTAAGAAACATTCAGTACTTC
NA | TRBJ1-2 | TRBV3-1 | TRBD1 | CASSPLGQDGYTF | TGTGCCAGCAGCCCCTTAGGACAGGATGGCTACACCTTC
NA | TRBJ1-1 | TRBV27 | NA | CASSWRENTEAFF | TGTGCCAGCAGTTGGAGAGAGAACACTGAAGCTTTCTTT